Following are 5 T cell receptor beta chains from one sample sequenced in a study of blood T cell repertoires in COVID-19. Libraries were prepared by immunoSEQ multiplex PCR; TCRdb keeps only in-frame clonotypes and omits some of them. The repertoire consists of under 350,000 clones, with about 88% occurring once and the leading ten covering 2% to 3%. Sequencing used PBMCs or T cells enriched from blood (not recorded which). These receptors all stem from a man aged 55-75 years who had recovered from COVID-19.

This chain links TRBV27 with TRBJ2-7; no clear D. V gave up 5 bases and J gave up 3 bases, with 11 bases separating them. The CDR3 extends over 13 amino acids. Germline assignment: CDR1 MNHEY and CDR2 SMNVEV (reference sequence). The CDR3 loop is CASSDEEHYEQYF. The CDR3 DNA reads as TGTGCCAGCAGTGATGAGGAGCACTACGAGCAGTACTTC.

The chain uses TRBV4-2 and TRBJ1-4; 7 bases are a match to TRBD1. From germline, CDR1 is LGHNA and CDR2 YNFKEQ. V lost 2 bases and J lost 5; bases outside the gene matches: 8. CDR3 length: 16 residues. CDR3 sequence reads: CASSQSGGTANEKLFF. In DNA, the CDR3 is TGTGCCAGCAGCCAAAGTGGAGGGACAGCAAATGAAAAACTGTTTTTT.

The table lists this clone with a count of one. V is TRBV5-8 and J is TRBJ1-5, with a possible D match to TRBD1 (5 bases). V lost 4 bases and J 0 bases, leaving 17 bases between the germline ends. Germline lookup yields CDR1 SGHTS and CDR2 YDEGEE. The CDR3 consists of 17 residues. The CDR3, as DNA: TGTGCCAGCAGCCAATTCACGGGGGGAAATAGCAATCAGCCCCAGCATTTT. It codes for CASSQFTGGNSNQPQHF.

The chain carries TRBV4-2 and TRBJ1-2, with TRBD1 matching over 12 bases. CDR1 LGHNA and CDR2 YNFKEQ come from the germline V gene. V trimming: 3 bases; J trimming: 4 bases; junction bases outside the gene matches: 18. This CDR3 spans 20 amino acids. The CDR3 DNA reads TGTGCCAGCAGCCAGCCCCAACACCCGGGACAGGGGGCGAACGGCTATGGCTACACCTTC. Residues: CASSQPQHPGQGANGYGYTF.

J is TRBJ2-2 and V is TRBV9, with D hard to call. The CDR3 loop spans 13 amino acids. With 3 bases removed from V and 5 bases from J, the gap between germline ends came to 8 bases. Per germline, CDR1 SGDLS and CDR2 YYNGEE. The CDR3, as DNA: TGTGCCAGCAGCGGGTCAGTAACCGGGGAGCTGTTTTTT. Protein sequence: CASSGSVTGELFF.